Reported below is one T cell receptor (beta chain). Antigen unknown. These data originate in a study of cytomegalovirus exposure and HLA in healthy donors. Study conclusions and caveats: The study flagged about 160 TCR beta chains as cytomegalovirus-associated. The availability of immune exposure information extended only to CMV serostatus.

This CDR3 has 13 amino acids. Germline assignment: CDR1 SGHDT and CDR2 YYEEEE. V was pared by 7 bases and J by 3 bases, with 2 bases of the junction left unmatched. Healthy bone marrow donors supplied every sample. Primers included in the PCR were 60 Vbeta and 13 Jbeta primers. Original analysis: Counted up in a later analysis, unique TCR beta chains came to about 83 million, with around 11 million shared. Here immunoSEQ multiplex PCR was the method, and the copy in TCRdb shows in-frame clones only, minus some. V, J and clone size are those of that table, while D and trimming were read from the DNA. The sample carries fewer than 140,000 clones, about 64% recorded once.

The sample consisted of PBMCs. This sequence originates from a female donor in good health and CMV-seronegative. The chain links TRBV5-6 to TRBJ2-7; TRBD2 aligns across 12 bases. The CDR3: CASGLAGNYEQYF. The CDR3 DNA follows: TGTGCCAGCGGACTAGCGGGGAACTACGAGCAGTACTTC.